One sample yielded the 23 T cell receptor beta chains listed below, sequenced in a study of beta chain features in type 1 diabetes. Expressed TCRB transcripts got sequenced, as all isolated RNA was reverse transcribed. Clones were sequenced by immunoSEQ multiplex PCR, and TCRdb holds only the in-frame ones, with some missing. The table shows 200,000 to 250,000 clones, with roughly 14% occurring only once. Sample: naive CD4+ T cells from blood. Receptor source: a woman aged 40 to 50 in good health.

This clone was recorded many times. The rearrangement links TRBV13 to TRBJ1-2, with a tentative D call TRBD1 (6 bases). V was trimmed by 8 bases and J by 2 bases, leaving 12 bases between them. Per germline, CDR1 PRHDT and CDR2 FYEKMQ (reference sequence). The CDR3 covers 13 residues. The CDR3 is CASRRGGNYGYTF. The DNA of the CDR3 is TGTGCCAGCCGCAGGGGAGGGAACTATGGCTACACCTTC.

In its sample, this clone was seen a few times. The rearrangement joins TRBV9 to TRBJ2-5, with TRBD1 as a possible D gene (5 bases). The germline V and J ends were trimmed by 1 base and 5 bases, with 9 bases remaining between them. The CDR3 consists of 13 residues. The germline V gene encodes CDR1 SGDLS and CDR2 YYNGEE. The CDR3 DNA reads TGTGCCAGCAGCGTAAGGGGCGCGGAGACCCAGTACTTC. Its protein product is CASSVRGAETQYF.

Only a few counts were recorded for this clone. The chain joins TRBV7-2 to TRBJ2-7, with 9 bases identical to TRBD1. The V gene end was trimmed by 5 bases and the J gene end by 6 bases; junction bases not matched to a gene: 8. The germline V gene encodes CDR1 SGHTA and CDR2 FQGNSA. The CDR3 covers 14 residues. CDR3 in amino acids: CASSHGTGLSEQYF. The DNA for the CDR3 is TGTGCCAGCAGCCACGGGACAGGGTTATCCGAGCAGTACTTC.

This clone has just a few counts. The rearrangement uses TRBV9 and TRBJ1-3; 11 nucleotides match TRBD1. Germline V gene lookup returns CDR1 SGDLS and CDR2 YYNGEE. V lost 4 bases, J lost 4 bases, and 7 bases stayed unmatched. There are 16 residues in the CDR3. CDR3 sequence reads: CASSPRDRGSGNTIYF. The CDR3 bases are TGTGCCAGCAGCCCCCGGGACAGGGGGAGCGGAAACACCATATATTTT.

V gene TRBV7-6 combines with J gene TRBJ1-5; the D gene is possibly TRBD1 (5 bases). Trimming cost V 0 bases and J 8 bases, with 11 bases left between them. CDR3 length: 14 amino acids. Germline V gene data show CDR1 as SGHVS and CDR2 as FNYEAQ. The DNA for the CDR3 is TGTGCCAGCAGCTTAGCGGGGGGGATGGAGCCCCAGCATTTT. It is translated as CASSLAGGMEPQHF.

This clone came up a few times. Other DNA sequences in the sample encode the same CDR3. This chain uses TRBV29-1 with TRBJ1-2, with TRBD1 matching over 7 bases. This CDR3 region has 12 residues. The V segment lost 6 bases and the J segment 0 bases; nucleotides outside the gene matches: 1. CDR1 is SQVTM and CDR2 is ANQGSEA in the germline V gene. CDR3 sequence: CSVGTANYGYTF. The CDR3 DNA sequence: TGCAGCGTAGGGACAGCTAACTATGGCTACACCTTC. Full variable domain (outside the CDR3, taken from reference TRBV29-1 and TRBJ1-2): SAVISQKPSRDICQRGTSLTIQCQVDSQVTMMFWYRQQPGQSLTLIATANQGSEATYESGFVIDKFPISRPNLTFSTLTVSNMSPEDSSIYLCSVGTANYGYTFGSGTRLTVV.

V and J are TRBV4-1 and TRBJ2-7, with a weak D call TRBD1 (5 bases). V dropped 1 base and J dropped 7 bases, with 17 bases sitting between them. Germline V gives CDR1 MGHRA, CDR2 YSYEKL. CDR3 size: 15 residues. The DNA for the CDR3 is TGCGCCAGCAGCCAAGCTGGGGCTTTTCCTGAAGAGCAGTACTTC. Translation gives CASSQAGAFPEEQYF.

This clone was detected only a few times. The V gene is TRBV5-1, the J gene TRBJ2-7; possibly TRBD1 or TRBD2 for D (6 bases each). V was clipped by 4 bases and J by 3 bases, with 14 bases between them. CDR1 and CDR2 (germline): SGHRS, YFSETQ. The CDR3 has 14 amino acids. The CDR3 here is CASSLGGRIYEQYF. CDR3 in DNA: TGCGCCAGCAGCCTGGGGGGCCGGATCTACGAGCAGTACTTC.

There are a few counts of this clone. The CDR3 nucleotides are TGTGCCAGCAGTTACTCCATCCCGGGTAATCAAGAGACCCAGTACTTC. Its protein is CASSYSIPGNQETQYF. The rearrangement joins TRBV6-5 to TRBJ2-5; D remains unclear. Trimming pared 0 bases from V and 2 bases from J, leaving 13 bases between. Germline-derived CDR1 and CDR2 are MNHEY and SVGAGI. CDR3 size: 16 residues.

In its sample, this clone was seen a few times. The chain carries TRBV7-9 and TRBJ2-5; 9 bases map to TRBD2. Trimming took 0 bases from V and 1 from J; bases not matched to a gene: 0. The germline CDR1 and CDR2 sequences are SEHNR and FQNEAQ (reference sequence). The CDR3 has 15 amino acids. CDR3 in DNA: TGTGCCAGCAGCTTAGCGGGACTAGCCCAAGAGACCCAGTACTTC. The encoded protein is CASSLAGLAQETQYF.

The V and J genes are TRBV11-2 and TRBJ2-2; D not certain. Trimming took off 3 bases at V and 8 bases at J, with 4 bases between the two ends. The germline gives CDR1 SGHAT, CDR2 FQNNGV. The CDR3 is 11 amino acids. CDR3 DNA: TGTGCCAGCAGCTTGACTGGGGAGCTGTTTTTT. Protein: CASSLTGELFF.

In this sample, this clone turned up a few times. The chain employs TRBV6-5 and TRBJ1-5; the D gene is possibly TRBD1 (5 bases). Looked up from germline, CDR1 is MNHEY and CDR2 is SVGAGI. The CDR3 consists of 13 residues. V gave up 2 bases and J gave up 7 bases, with 9 bases separating them. CDR3 loop: CASSYKGFQPQHF. For the CDR3, the DNA is TGTGCCAGCAGTTACAAGGGGTTCCAGCCCCAGCATTTT.

This clone has only a few counts. The rearrangement uses TRBV18 and TRBJ2-7; 8 bases match TRBD1. This CDR3 has 16 residues. V shed 5 bases, J shed 5 bases, and the junction held 14 bases outside the gene matches. Looked up from germline, CDR1 is KGHSH and CDR2 is LQKENI. The CDR3 loop is CASSMLAGQGSDEQYF. DNA for the CDR3: TGTGCCAGCTCAATGCTGGCCGGACAGGGTTCCGACGAGCAGTACTTC.

This clone was found a few times. A clone one base away is much larger, so this may be a read error. The V gene is TRBV11-2, the J gene TRBJ2-5; D not certain. Trimming took off 5 bases at V and 2 bases at J, with 3 bases between the two ends. CDR3 length: 11 residues. Germline CDR1 and CDR2: SGHAT and FQNNGV. CDR3 nucleotides: TGTGCCAGCAGCCGTCAAGAGACCCAGTACTTC. Translated, it gives CASSRQETQYF.

This clone showed up just a few times. The V call is TRBV12-5, the J call TRBJ1-2; 7 nucleotides line up with TRBD1. Germline values: CDR1 LGHNT, CDR2 FRNRAP. The CDR3 runs 13 residues. The ends lost 5 bases at V and 3 bases at J; junction bases unmatched: 3. The CDR3 DNA reads as TGTGCTAGTGGTACAGGGGTCCACTATGGCTACACCTTC. Amino acid sequence: CASGTGVHYGYTF.

The chain is built from TRBV5-1 and TRBJ1-1; no clear D gene. The germline CDR1 and CDR2 sequences are SGHRS and YFSETQ. Deletions cut 1 base from V and 0 bases from J, with 4 bases between. The CDR3 is 13 residues long. The CDR3 nucleotides read TGCGCCAGCAGCTTGCGAGTGAACACTGAAGCTTTCTTT. As protein: CASSLRVNTEAFF.

V usage is TRBV19 and J usage is TRBJ1-2; the match to TRBD1 covers 9 bases. This CDR3 contains 16 residues. Germline values: CDR1 LNHDA, CDR2 SQIVND (reference sequence). V gave up 1 base and J gave up 4 bases; unmatched junction bases: 7. The CDR3 sequence: CASSIVGDRATYGYTF. The DNA for the CDR3 is TGTGCCAGTAGTATAGTGGGGGACAGGGCGACCTATGGCTACACCTTC.

This clone occurred a few times. This chain connects TRBV2 to TRBJ1-5; 10 bases are shared with TRBD1. Germline loops: CDR1 SNHLY, CDR2 FYNNEI. This CDR3 contains 15 residues. After removal of 1 base from V and 5 bases from J, the junction contained 2 bases not matched to a gene. Written as DNA, the CDR3 is TGTGCCAGCAGTGAAGGGACAGGGGGACATCAGCCCCAGCATTTT. Translated, it gives CASSEGTGGHQPQHF.

This sequence joins TRBV19 and TRBJ1-5, with 7 positions matching TRBD1. V lost 7 bases to trimming and J lost 0 bases; unmatched junction nucleotides: 12. Germline loops: CDR1 LNHDA, CDR2 SQIVND (reference sequence). This CDR3 region has 17 residues. CDR3 residues: CASNPGQDYVSNQPQHF. Here the CDR3 DNA reads TGTGCCAGTAACCCCGGACAGGATTATGTTAGCAATCAGCCCCAGCATTTT.

This clone was observed a handful of times. This chain uses TRBV7-9 with TRBJ2-3; D unresolved. CDR3 length: 12 amino acids. The ends were cut back, 4 bases at V and 9 bases at J, with 11 bases in the middle. Germline V lookup: CDR1 SEHNR, CDR2 FQNEAQ (reference sequence). The CDR3 region is CASSSTVPTQYF. CDR3 coding DNA: TGTGCCAGCAGCTCGACTGTCCCCACGCAGTATTTT.

The sample holds a few counts of this clone. This chain links TRBV19 with TRBJ2-3, with D unresolved. The CDR3 consists of 15 residues. Trimming removed 4 bases at V and 4 bases at J, with 15 bases between. Germline V CDR1 and CDR2: LNHDA, SQIVND (reference sequence). CDR3 protein: CASSTSVNDPDTQYF. DNA for the CDR3: TGTGCCAGTAGTACCTCAGTAAACGATCCAGATACGCAGTATTTT.

This clone was observed a few times. The J gene is TRBJ1-5, the V gene TRBV7-9; D gene ambiguous. Trimming removed 3 bases from V and 5 bases from J, with 11 bases in between. This CDR3 contains 14 residues. Germline lookup yields CDR1 SEHNR and CDR2 FQNEAQ (reference sequence). The CDR3 nucleotides are TGTGCCAGCAGCTTCTCCGGGTCTGATCAGCCCCAGCATTTT. Protein sequence: CASSFSGSDQPQHF.

This chain uses TRBV7-2 with TRBJ1-5; D is unresolved. Germline loops: CDR1 SGHTA, CDR2 FQGNSA. Trimming removed 5 bases from V and 4 bases from J, with 6 bases in between. This CDR3 comprises 12 residues. CDR3 protein: CASSPGNQPQHF. In DNA form, the CDR3 reads TGTGCCAGCAGCCCGGGGAATCAGCCCCAGCATTTT.